This entry lists 28 T cell receptor beta chains sequenced from one sample in a study of beta chain features in type 1 diabetes. The whole isolated RNA underwent reverse transcription, so sequencing captured expressed TCRB transcripts. Assay: immunoSEQ multiplex PCR; the TCRdb copy retains only in-frame clones and omits some. The table lists 860,000 or so clones, roughly 16% of them singletons. The sequenced sample was naive CD4+ T cells from blood. These receptors all stem from a woman under 30 in good health.

CDR3 residues: CASSPRPTSGRNEQFF. In DNA, the CDR3 is TGTGCCAGCAGTCCCCGACCGACTAGCGGGAGGAATGAGCAGTTCTTC. This chain links TRBV7-2 with TRBJ2-1; 13 bases are a match to TRBD2. The length of the CDR3 is 16 residues. Germline CDR1 is SGHTA and CDR2 is FQGNSA. The J segment lost 7 bases and the V segment lost 6 bases, leaving 9 bases of the junction unmatched.

V gene TRBV10-3 combines with J gene TRBJ2-2, with D perhaps being TRBD1 or TRBD2 (5 bases each). This CDR3 has 14 amino acids. Germline assignment: CDR1 ENHRY and CDR2 SYGVKD. Trimming pared 8 bases from V and 7 bases from J, leaving 17 bases between. As DNA, the CDR3 is TGTGCCATCGGGGCCGTTTGGGGGAACGGGGAGCTGTTTTTT. Its translation: CAIGAVWGNGELFF.

This clone has just a few counts. The chain links TRBV12-2 to TRBJ2-5. TRBV12-2 is a pseudogene. The CDR3 has 16 amino acids. CDR3 loop: CASRLVSLVYQETQYF. DNA of the CDR3: TGTGCAAGTCGCTTAGTCTCGCTGGTGTACCAAGAGACCCAGTACTTC.

V gene TRBV11-2 combines with J gene TRBJ2-6; D not certain. CDR3 length equals 17 residues. Germline-derived CDR1 and CDR2 are SGHAT and FQNNGV. V was trimmed by 7 bases and J by 3 bases, leaving 19 bases between them. CDR3 nucleotide sequence: TGTGCCAGCACCATCCGCCCCCGAGGAGATGGGGCCAACGTCCTGACTTTC. This codes for CASTIRPRGDGANVLTF.

The genes are TRBV28 and TRBJ2-7, with 8 bases that match TRBD2. Germline V gives CDR1 MDHEN, CDR2 SYDVKM. Germline trimming cut 7 bases from V and 0 bases from J; bases unmatched to any gene: 2. This CDR3 comprises 13 residues. CDR3 bases: TGTGCCAGCACCGCGGGGGGCTCCTACGAGCAGTACTTC. This codes for CASTAGGSYEQYF. The variable domain in full, completed from reference TRBV28 and TRBJ2-7, reads DVKVTQSSRYLVKRTGEKVFLECVQDMDHENMFWYRQDPGLGLRLIYFSYDVKMKEKGDIPEGYSVSREKKERFSLILESASTNQTSMYLCASTAGGSYEQYFGPGTRLTVT.

This chain connects TRBV7-2 to TRBJ1-2; D is undetermined. Per germline, CDR1 SGHTA and CDR2 FQGNSA. Trimming pared 5 bases from V and 5 bases from J, leaving 9 bases between. The CDR3 extends over 12 amino acids. The CDR3 region is CASSAKIYGYTF. The CDR3 coding sequence is TGTGCCAGCAGCGCCAAGATATATGGCTACACCTTC.

The rearrangement uses TRBV11-2 and TRBJ1-3; no reliable D call. The CDR3 is 17 amino acids. Germline-derived CDR1 and CDR2 are SGHAT and FQNNGV. V was pared by 4 bases and J by 2 bases, with 18 bases between. CDR3 coding DNA: TGTGCCAGCAGCTCTCGGACCTCAGGTGGGGCTGGAAACACCATATATTTT. Its translation is CASSSRTSGGAGNTIYF.

The chain is built from TRBV28 and TRBJ2-5, with D possibly TRBD2 on 5 matching bases. CDR3 length: 17 amino acids. Germline V gives CDR1 MDHEN, CDR2 SYDVKM. The V and J ends lost 5 bases and 5 bases respectively, with 24 bases between them. The CDR3 region has the DNA TGTGCCAGCAGTAGTGGGGTGCTTAGCGCGAGTTATGAGACCCAGTACTTC. Protein: CASSSGVLSASYETQYF.

This clone has just a few counts. V is TRBV7-9 and J is TRBJ1-2, with no clear D. The CDR3 runs 11 residues. The ends were cut back, 7 bases at V and 4 bases at J, with 7 bases in the middle. Germline loops: CDR1 SEHNR, CDR2 FQNEAQ (reference sequence). CDR3 amino acids: CASKGFYGYTF. The CDR3 nucleotides are TGTGCCAGCAAAGGCTTCTATGGCTACACCTTC.

The chain uses TRBV27 and TRBJ1-4, with D unresolved. Germline V gene lookup returns CDR1 MNHEY and CDR2 SMNVEV (reference sequence). Trimming cost V 2 bases and J 5 bases, with 12 bases left between them. This CDR3 is built from 15 residues. CDR3 in amino acids: CASSLRFGPNEKLFF. CDR3 in DNA: TGTGCCAGCAGTTTACGGTTTGGGCCGAATGAAAAACTGTTTTTT. The full variable domain, completed using reference TRBV27 and TRBJ1-4, is EAQVTQNPRYLITVTGKKLTVTCSQNMNHEYMSWYRQDPGLGLRQIYYSMNVEVTDKGDVPEGYKVSRKEKRNFPLILESPSPNQTSLYFCASSLRFGPNEKLFFGSGTQLSVL.

V is TRBV5-1 and J is TRBJ1-1, with 8 bases lining up with TRBD1. The CDR3 totals 15 residues. Losses at the gene ends were 4 bases for V and 1 base for J; bases not matched to a gene: 6. CDR1 is SGHRS, CDR2 YFSETQ, per germline. DNA of the CDR3: TGCGCCAGCAGCCCGCTGGGGACAGGGAACACTGAAGCTTTCTTT. This gives the protein CASSPLGTGNTEAFF.

This clone was seen a handful of times. V is TRBV11-2 and J is TRBJ1-1; no reliable D call. The CDR3 is 18 residues long. Germline loops: CDR1 SGHAT, CDR2 FQNNGV. Between the trimmed V and J ends, which lost 5 bases and 0 bases, there was a span of 22 bases. DNA for the CDR3: TGTGCCAGCAGCCCCACGGCGGGGAGTGTGGGCATGAACACTGAAGCTTTCTTT. It is translated as CASSPTAGSVGMNTEAFF.

In its sample, this clone was seen a few times. The rearrangement links TRBV5-4 to TRBJ1-1; the D is unclear. The germline gives CDR1 SGHNT, CDR2 YYREEE (reference sequence). This CDR3 region has 17 residues. Trimming shortened V by 4 bases and J by 2 bases, and 21 bases separated the two germline ends. The CDR3 loop is CASSPRRSAVINTEAFF. The CDR3 DNA is TGTGCCAGCAGCCCTCGAAGATCCGCAGTTATTAACACTGAAGCTTTCTTT.

This clone was counted between two and nine times. The genes are TRBV27 and TRBJ2-1, with D unclear. The CDR3 contains 11 residues. Trimming shortened V by 5 bases and J by 9 bases, and 8 bases separated the two germline ends. Germline values: CDR1 MNHEY, CDR2 SMNVEV (reference sequence). As DNA, the CDR3 is TGTGCCAGCAGTGGGATGGCTGAGCAGTTCTTC. Amino acids: CASSGMAEQFF.

This clone was seen a few times. J is TRBJ1-2 and V is TRBV6-5; maybe TRBD1 (5 bases). Germline loops: CDR1 MNHEY, CDR2 SVGAGI. V dropped 2 bases and J dropped 8 bases, with 9 bases sitting between them. The CDR3 has 12 amino acids. The CDR3, as DNA: TGTGCCAGCAGTTACAGGGGTGGAGGCTACACCTTC. Its translation is CASSYRGGGYTF.

This chain connects TRBV18 to TRBJ2-1; tentative D call: TRBD2 (6 bases). Germline CDR1 reads KGHSH; CDR2 reads LQKENI. CDR3 size: 15 residues. With 1 base removed from V and 5 bases from J, the gap between germline ends came to 12 bases. For the CDR3, the DNA is TGTGCCAGCTCACCACAGGGCGGGAACCACAATGAGCAGTTCTTC. Its translation: CASSPQGGNHNEQFF.

The chain joins TRBV7-8 to TRBJ2-7, with TRBD2 matching over 11 bases. Germline values: CDR1 SGHVS, CDR2 FQNEAQ. With V trimmed by 5 bases and J by 6 bases, 12 bases remained unmatched. This CDR3 comprises 16 residues. The DNA of the CDR3 is TGTGCCAGCAGCCCGAAGAAACTAGCGGGAGTTATCGAGCAGTACTTC. The encoded protein is CASSPKKLAGVIEQYF.

This clone was observed a handful of times. The genes are TRBV18 and TRBJ1-2, with 9 bases fitting TRBD1. V was pared by 6 bases and J by 8 bases, with 13 bases of the junction left unmatched. The germline gives CDR1 KGHSH, CDR2 LQKENI. The CDR3 loop spans 15 amino acids. This CDR3 is CASSAEQQGAGGYTF. Written as DNA, the CDR3 is TGTGCCAGCTCGGCGGAACAACAGGGGGCTGGAGGCTACACCTTC.

Only a few counts were recorded for this clone. CDR3 sequence: CASSYSKADVNTEAFF. Written as DNA, the CDR3 is TGTGCCAGCAGTTACTCGAAGGCGGACGTGAACACTGAAGCTTTCTTT. This chain connects TRBV6-6 to TRBJ1-1, with D unresolved. V was pared by 0 bases and J by 0 bases, with 11 bases between. Germline assignment: CDR1 MNHNY and CDR2 SVGAGI (reference sequence). The CDR3 extends over 16 amino acids.

J is TRBJ2-5 and V is TRBV29-1; perhaps TRBD1 as D (6 bases). Trimming removed 1 base from V and 4 bases from J, with 10 bases in between. This CDR3 is built from 13 residues. Germline values: CDR1 SQVTM, CDR2 ANQGSEA. The CDR3 DNA follows: TGCAGCGTTGAAGCCCTGGGGGCAGAGACCCAGTACTTC. This translates into CSVEALGAETQYF.

The sample holds a few counts of this clone. This chain uses TRBV19 with TRBJ1-2, with D uncertain. V was clipped by 5 bases and J by 5 bases, with 12 bases between them. The CDR3 is made up of 13 amino acids. The V gene's germline CDR1 is LNHDA and CDR2 SQIVND (reference sequence). CDR3 in amino acids: CASSRAENYGYTF. CDR3 in DNA: TGTGCCAGTAGTCGGGCGGAAAATTATGGCTACACCTTC.

The DNA for the CDR3 is TGTGCCAGCTCCCCCGGGCGGGACAGCAAAAACATTCAGTACTTC. As protein: CASSPGRDSKNIQYF. The V call is TRBV18, the J call TRBJ2-4; D is possibly TRBD1 (7 bases). From germline, CDR1 is KGHSH and CDR2 LQKENI. Trimming shortened V by 6 bases and J by 3 bases, and 15 bases separated the two germline ends. The CDR3 covers 15 residues.

The chain joins TRBV10-2 to TRBJ2-7, with 14 nucleotides matching TRBD2. The CDR3 consists of 16 residues. The V and J ends lost 6 bases and 7 bases, in that order; junction bases with no gene match: 11. Germline V lookup: CDR1 WSHSY, CDR2 SAAADI. The CDR3 here is CASRGTSGSLGREQYF. The CDR3 region has the DNA TGCGCCAGCAGAGGGACTAGCGGGAGTCTGGGGAGGGAGCAGTACTTC.

The genes are TRBV2 and TRBJ2-7; TRBD2 is a possible D gene (6 bases). Germline CDR1 and CDR2: SNHLY and FYNNEI. Deletions cut 3 bases from V and 5 bases from J, with 20 bases between. The CDR3 sequence is 16 residues long. The CDR3 DNA sequence: TGTGCCAGCAGTGACGATGTGTGGGGGGTCCCGGACGAGCAGTACTTC. Protein product: CASSDDVWGVPDEQYF.

This chain uses TRBV10-3 with TRBJ2-7; 7 bases fit TRBD2. The germline V gene encodes CDR1 ENHRY and CDR2 SYGVKD. The V gene end was trimmed by 8 bases and the J gene end by 9 bases; junction bases not matched to a gene: 16. The length of the CDR3 is 14 residues. The CDR3 DNA is TGTGCCATCGGGCGGGGGAGCGGGTTCTTCGGGCAGTACTTC. As protein: CAIGRGSGFFGQYF.

The chain recombines TRBV10-3 with TRBJ1-2; TRBD1 matches at 7 bases. The germline CDR1 and CDR2 sequences are ENHRY and SYGVKD. This CDR3 has 13 amino acids. With V trimmed by 3 bases and J by 8 bases, 6 bases remained unmatched. The CDR3 here is CAISDDRVGGYTF. Here the CDR3 DNA reads TGTGCCATCAGTGATGACAGGGTAGGCGGCTACACCTTC.

The chain couples TRBV12-2 to TRBJ2-5; the table's D call, TRBD2, has no DNA check behind it. TRBV12-2 is designated a pseudogene. The CDR3 spans 17 residues. Written as DNA, the CDR3 is TGTGCAAGTCGCCTAAGGTGGGGCGGGAGGGCCTTGGAGACCCAGTACTTC. Its protein is CASRLRWGGRALETQYF.

This clone was seen a handful of times. This chain links TRBV25-1 with TRBJ2-1, with 9 bases fitting TRBD2. This CDR3 comprises 15 residues. V gave up 2 bases and J gave up 2 bases; unmatched junction bases: 1. The V gene's germline CDR1 is MGHDK and CDR2 SYGVNS. The CDR3 region has the DNA TGTGCCAGCAGTGAAGCGGGGGGGGCCTACAATGAGCAGTTCTTC. Its translation: CASSEAGGAYNEQFF.